Below are 14 T cell receptor beta chains sequenced from a single sample in a study of T cells after yellow fever vaccination. TCRdb analysed the 5' RACE reads with MiXCR anew, one entry per CDR3 protein. Of about 320,000 distinct CDR3 sequences in the sample, around 6.8% were seen once. The material sequenced was PBMCs, taken about 41 days after the first yellow fever vaccination. The receptor source for this set is a man in his late teens or twenties who received the YFV17D yellow fever vaccine.

This clonotype was detected only a few times. The chain carries TRBV5-6 and TRBJ1-2, with D tentatively TRBD1 (6 bases). This CDR3 region has 15 residues. Trimming shortened V by 7 bases and J by 3 bases, and 19 bases separated the two germline ends. Germline V gene lookup returns CDR1 SGHDT and CDR2 YYEEEE. The CDR3 nucleotides read TGTGCCAGCTACCCCCTGGCTGCAGGGGACTATGGCTACACCTTC. It translates to CASYPLAAGDYGYTF.

In its sample, this clonotype was seen many times. This chain uses TRBV20-1 with TRBJ2-1, with D perhaps matching TRBD1 (6 bases). The CDR3 loop spans 11 amino acids. Trimming cost V 6 bases and J 8 bases, with 11 bases left between them. Germline V gives CDR1 DFQATT, CDR2 SNEGSKA (reference sequence). The CDR3 protein is CSAPRGHEQFF. The CDR3 nucleotides are TGCAGTGCGCCCAGGGGACATGAGCAGTTCTTC.

This clonotype was observed a few times. The chain carries TRBV7-6 and TRBJ2-5; the match to TRBD1 covers 7 bases. From germline, CDR1 is SGHVS and CDR2 FNYEAQ. This CDR3 spans 16 amino acids. V dropped 3 bases and J dropped 8; count of bases not matched to a gene: 15. DNA for the CDR3: TGTGCCAGCAGCTTGGGTCGGGACAGCCCCCAAGGTACCCAGTACTTC. Translating it yields CASSLGRDSPQGTQYF.

The CDR3: CSAKRPGQTFYEQYV. CDR3 nucleotides: TGCAGTGCTAAGAGGCCGGGACAGACGTTCTACGAGCAGTACGTC. The J gene is TRBJ2-7, the V gene TRBV20-1; the match to TRBD1 covers 7 bases. The germline gives CDR1 DFQATT, CDR2 SNEGSKA (reference sequence). The trim removed 4 bases at V and 3 bases at J, leaving 12 bases unmatched. The CDR3 totals 15 residues.

This clonotype turned up a few times. The chain has TRBV4-3 and TRBJ1-1; TRBD1 is a possible D gene (5 bases). V lost 0 bases and J 0 bases, leaving 11 bases between the germline ends. This CDR3 has 16 amino acids. CDR1 LGHNA and CDR2 YSLEER come from the germline V gene. The CDR3 is CASSQDMGQMNTEAFF. In DNA, the CDR3 is TGCGCCAGCAGCCAAGATATGGGGCAAATGAACACTGAAGCTTTCTTT.

This clonotype was counted a few times. The J gene is TRBJ1-5, the V gene TRBV20-1; possibly TRBD1 for D (5 bases). Germline CDR1 DFQATT, CDR2 SNEGSKA (reference sequence). Trimming took off 3 bases at V and 3 bases at J, with 9 bases between the two ends. The CDR3 has 13 residues. The CDR3 protein is CSARGLNNQPQHF. In DNA, the CDR3 is TGCAGTGCTAGGGGGCTAAACAATCAGCCCCAGCATTTT.

This clonotype has just a few counts. This chain connects TRBV4-2 to TRBJ2-3; 7 nucleotides match TRBD2. The CDR3 covers 15 residues. J gave up 3 bases and V 1 base, and 4 bases lay outside the gene matches. Germline CDR1 LGHNA, CDR2 YNFKEQ. CDR3 nucleotides: TGTGCCAGCAGCCAAGTCCCCGGGGGGACAGATACGCAGTATTTT. It translates to CASSQVPGGTDTQYF.

This clonotype was recorded at least ten times. J is TRBJ2-4 and V is TRBV12-3 or TRBV12-4, with TRBD1 matching 8 bases. The V and J ends lost 3 bases and 2 bases, in that order; junction bases with no gene match: 6. CDR3 length equals 16 residues. CDR3 residues: CASSLRQGATKNIQYF. DNA for the CDR3: TGTGCCAGCAGTTTGAGGCAGGGGGCAACCAAAAACATTCAGTACTTC.

This clonotype has a handful of counts. This chain connects TRBV29-1 to TRBJ2-3, with a tentative D call TRBD2 (5 bases). The ends were cut back, 7 bases at V and 5 bases at J, with 10 bases in the middle. This CDR3 spans 11 amino acids. Germline assignment: CDR1 SQVTM and CDR2 ANQGSEA. CDR3 nucleotides: TGCAGCGGACTATCAGGAGATACGCAGTATTTT. Amino acid sequence: CSGLSGDTQYF.

This clonotype appeared a few times. The rearrangement links TRBV12-3 or TRBV12-4 to TRBJ1-1; TRBD1 aligns across 10 bases. V lost 5 bases and J lost 8; bases outside the gene matches: 8. This CDR3 contains 14 residues. The DNA for the CDR3 is TGTGCCAGCAGTCAGGGACAGGGGCCTGTAGAAGCTTTCTTT. Protein product: CASSQGQGPVEAFF.

This clonotype appeared many times. The chain links TRBV5-1 to TRBJ1-6; D gene unclear. CDR1 and CDR2 from the germline V gene are SGHRS and YFSETQ. CDR3 size: 15 residues. Trimming pared 1 base from V and 7 bases from J, leaving 12 bases between. As DNA, the CDR3 is TGCGCCAGCAGCTTGTATTCCGGTCTGAATTCACCCCTCCACTTT. It is translated as CASSLYSGLNSPLHF. Full variable domain (missing parts from reference TRBV5-1 and TRBJ1-6): KAGVTQTPRYLIKTRGQQVTLSCSPISGHRSVSWYQQTPGQGLQFLFEYFSETQRNKGNFPGRFSGRQFSNSRSEMNVSTLELGDSALYLCASSLYSGLNSPLHFGNGTRLTVT.

In its sample, this clonotype was seen many times. This chain connects TRBV9 to TRBJ2-5; D is undetermined. This CDR3 comprises 12 residues. The ends were cut back, 3 bases at V and 5 bases at J, with 8 bases in the middle. Germline V CDR1 and CDR2: SGDLS, YYNGEE. Written as DNA, the CDR3 is TGTGCCAGCAGCGGCCTCGAGGAGACCCAGTACTTC. Translated: CASSGLEETQYF.

This chain links TRBV4-3 with TRBJ1-2; tentative D call: TRBD1 (5 bases). The germline V gene encodes CDR1 LGHNA and CDR2 YSLEER. Trimming removed 3 bases from V and 7 bases from J, with 12 bases in between. This CDR3 has 13 residues. The CDR3 region is CASSHGGGVGYTF. In DNA, the CDR3 is TGCGCCAGCAGCCATGGGGGTGGGGTTGGCTACACCTTC.

The CDR3 spells CSAELDQPGQPKETQYF. In DNA form, the CDR3 reads TGCAGCGCCGAGCTTGATCAACCGGGACAGCCTAAAGAGACCCAGTACTTC. The J gene is TRBJ2-5, the V gene TRBV29-1, with TRBD1 matching 7 bases. Trimming took 7 bases from V and 3 from J; bases not matched to a gene: 20. The germline gives CDR1 SQVTM, CDR2 ANQGSEA. There are 17 residues in the CDR3. The full variable domain, with the rest looked up from reference TRBV29-1 and TRBJ2-5, is SAVISQKPSRDICQRGTSLTIQCQVDSQVTMMFWYRQQPGQSLTLIATANQGSEATYESGFVIDKFPISRPNLTFSTLTVSNMSPEDSSIYLCSAELDQPGQPKETQYFGPGTRLLVL.